This T cell receptor beta chain was captured in a study of cytomegalovirus exposure and HLA in healthy donors. Study background: In an earlier analysis, some 110 million unique TCR beta sequences were found from some 180 million T cells.

Study-level findings and limits: Investigators reported around 150 TCR beta chains as tied to cytomegalovirus. From TCR beta sequences, most subjects' HLA-A and HLA-B alleles were reportedly predicted accurately. Later examination showed HLA-associated TCR beta chains had greater clonal expansion than equally common others.

The PCR was carried out with 60 Vbeta primers and 13 Jbeta primers. Assay used: immunoSEQ multiplex PCR; TCRdb lists only in-frame clones, some missing. This table has about 90,000 clones, about 67% appearing once. A word on this clone: Its matching antigen is unknown.

Looked up from germline, CDR1 is LGHNA and CDR2 is YSLEER. The V segment lost 2 bases and the J segment 6 bases; nucleotides outside the gene matches: 12. The CDR3 consists of 17 residues. This TCR was sampled from a woman under 30 in good health and CMV-seropositive. Sequencing was performed on PBMCs. The genes are TRBV4-3 and TRBJ2-3; TRBD1 matches at 9 bases. As DNA, the CDR3 is TGCGCCAGCAGCCAATCAATAAGGGACAGGGTTTTGGATACGCAGTATTTT. Amino acids: CASSQSIRDRVLDTQYF.